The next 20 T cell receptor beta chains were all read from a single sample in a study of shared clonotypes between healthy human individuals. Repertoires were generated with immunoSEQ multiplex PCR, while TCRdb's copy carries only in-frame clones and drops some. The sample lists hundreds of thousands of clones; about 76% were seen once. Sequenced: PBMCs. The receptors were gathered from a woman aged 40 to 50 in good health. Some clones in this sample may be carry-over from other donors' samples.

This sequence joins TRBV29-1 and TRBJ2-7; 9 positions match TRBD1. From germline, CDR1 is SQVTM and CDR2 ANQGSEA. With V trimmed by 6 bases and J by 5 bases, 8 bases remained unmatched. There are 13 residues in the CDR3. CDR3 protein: CSVGVGQGHEQYF. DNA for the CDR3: TGCAGCGTCGGTGTGGGACAGGGTCACGAGCAGTACTTC.

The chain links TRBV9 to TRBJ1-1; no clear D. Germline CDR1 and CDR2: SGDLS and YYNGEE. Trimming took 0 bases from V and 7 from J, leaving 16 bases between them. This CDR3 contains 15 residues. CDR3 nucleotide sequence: TGTGCCAGCAGCGTAGCGACCTCCCCGGCGGGTGAAGCTTTCTTT. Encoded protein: CASSVATSPAGEAFF.

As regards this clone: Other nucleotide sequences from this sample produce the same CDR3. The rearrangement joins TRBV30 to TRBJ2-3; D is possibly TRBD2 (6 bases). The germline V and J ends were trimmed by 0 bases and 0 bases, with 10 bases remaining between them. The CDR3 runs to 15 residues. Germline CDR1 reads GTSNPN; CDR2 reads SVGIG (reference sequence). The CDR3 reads CAWSVRRESTDTQYF. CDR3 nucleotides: TGTGCCTGGAGTGTACGGCGGGAAAGCACAGATACGCAGTATTTT.

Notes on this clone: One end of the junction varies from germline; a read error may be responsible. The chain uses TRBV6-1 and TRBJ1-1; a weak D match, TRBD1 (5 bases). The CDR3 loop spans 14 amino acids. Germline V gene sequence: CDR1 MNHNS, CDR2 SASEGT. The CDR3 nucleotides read TGTGCCAGCTGTGACAGAAGCTTGAACACTGAAGCTTTCTTT. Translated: CASCDRSLNTEAFF.

In DNA, the CDR3 is TGTGCCAGCAGTTTTTTGGGAGCTGAGACCCAGTACTTC. The encoded protein is CASSFLGAETQYF. V usage is TRBV27 and J usage is TRBJ2-5; D is possibly TRBD2 (5 bases). Trimming pared 3 bases from V and 5 bases from J, leaving 10 bases between. The germline gives CDR1 MNHEY, CDR2 SMNVEV (reference sequence). CDR3 length: 13 amino acids.

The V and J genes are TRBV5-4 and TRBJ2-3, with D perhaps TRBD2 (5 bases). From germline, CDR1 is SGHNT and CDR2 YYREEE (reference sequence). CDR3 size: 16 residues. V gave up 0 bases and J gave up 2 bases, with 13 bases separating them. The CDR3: CASSLGERRATDTQYF. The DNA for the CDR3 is TGTGCCAGCAGCTTGGGGGAGCGGCGGGCCACAGATACGCAGTATTTT.

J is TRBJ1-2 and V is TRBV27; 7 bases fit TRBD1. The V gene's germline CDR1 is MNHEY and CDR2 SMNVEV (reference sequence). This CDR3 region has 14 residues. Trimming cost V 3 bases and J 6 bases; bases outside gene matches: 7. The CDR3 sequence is CASSFTGEGDGYTF. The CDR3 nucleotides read TGTGCCAGCAGTTTCACAGGGGAAGGAGATGGCTACACCTTC.

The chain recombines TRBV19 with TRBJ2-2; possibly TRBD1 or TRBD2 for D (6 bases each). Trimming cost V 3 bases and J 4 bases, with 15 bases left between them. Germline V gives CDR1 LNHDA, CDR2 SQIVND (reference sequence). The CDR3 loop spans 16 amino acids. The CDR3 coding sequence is TGTGCCAGTAGTATGTCTGAAGGGGGGCGCACCGGGGAGCTGTTTTTT. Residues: CASSMSEGGRTGELFF.

The CDR3 DNA reads as TGTGCCAGCAGCTCCCGGGGCCGCCCCTACGAGCAGTACTTC. Amino acids: CASSSRGRPYEQYF. This chain uses TRBV5-5 with TRBJ2-7, with D possibly being TRBD1 or TRBD2 (5 bases each). The CDR3 has 14 residues. Between the trimmed V and J ends, which lost 3 bases and 2 bases, there was a span of 12 bases. In germline, CDR1 is SGHKS, CDR2 YYEKEE (reference sequence).

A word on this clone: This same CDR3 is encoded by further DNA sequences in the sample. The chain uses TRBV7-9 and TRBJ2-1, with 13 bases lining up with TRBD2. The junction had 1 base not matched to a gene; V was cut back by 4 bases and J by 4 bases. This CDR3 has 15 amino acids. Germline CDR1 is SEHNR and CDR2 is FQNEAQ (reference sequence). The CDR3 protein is CASSSGLAGYNEQFF. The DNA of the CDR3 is TGTGCCAGCAGCTCGGGACTAGCGGGATACAATGAGCAGTTCTTC.

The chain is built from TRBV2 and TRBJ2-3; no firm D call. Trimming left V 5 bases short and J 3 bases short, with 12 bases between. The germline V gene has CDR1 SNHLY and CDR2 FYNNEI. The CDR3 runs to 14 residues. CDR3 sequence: CASSLLDVTDTQYF. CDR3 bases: TGTGCCAGCAGTTTATTGGACGTGACAGATACGCAGTATTTT.

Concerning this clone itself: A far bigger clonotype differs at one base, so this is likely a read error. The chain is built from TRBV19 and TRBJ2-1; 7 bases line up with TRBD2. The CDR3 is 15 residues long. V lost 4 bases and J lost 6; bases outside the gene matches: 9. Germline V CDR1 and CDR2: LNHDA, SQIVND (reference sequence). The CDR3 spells CASSRLAEGFNEQFF. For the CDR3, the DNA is TGTGCCAGTAGTAGGCTAGCGGAAGGTTTCAATGAGCAGTTCTTC.

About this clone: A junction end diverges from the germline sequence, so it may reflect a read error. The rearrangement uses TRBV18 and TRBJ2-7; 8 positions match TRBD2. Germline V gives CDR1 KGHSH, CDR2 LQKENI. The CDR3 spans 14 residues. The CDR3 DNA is TGTGCCAGCTCAAGGCGGACTAGCTCCGACGAGCAGTACTTC. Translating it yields CASSRRTSSDEQYF.

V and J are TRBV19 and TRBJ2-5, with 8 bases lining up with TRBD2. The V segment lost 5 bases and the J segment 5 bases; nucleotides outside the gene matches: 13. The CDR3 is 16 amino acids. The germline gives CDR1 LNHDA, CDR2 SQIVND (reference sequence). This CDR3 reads CASSGTSGRAMETQYF. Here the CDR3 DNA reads TGTGCCAGTAGTGGGACCTCCGGGAGGGCCATGGAGACCCAGTACTTC.

Here the CDR3 DNA reads TGCGCCAGCAGTGAGGTGACTAGGGACGGCGCACCTCAGTTCTTC. This gives the protein CASSEVTRDGAPQFF. The chain links TRBV10-1 to TRBJ2-7; a weak D match, TRBD2 (6 bases). The end of the DNA fits TRBJ2-1 better, so the J call may be wrong. Per germline, CDR1 WNHNN and CDR2 SYGVQD (reference sequence). The CDR3 is made up of 15 amino acids.

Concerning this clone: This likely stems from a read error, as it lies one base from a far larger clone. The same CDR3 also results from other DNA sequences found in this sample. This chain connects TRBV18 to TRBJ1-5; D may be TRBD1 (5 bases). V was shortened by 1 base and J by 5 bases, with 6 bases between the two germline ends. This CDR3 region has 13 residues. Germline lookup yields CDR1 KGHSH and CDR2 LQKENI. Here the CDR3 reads CASSPQGDQPQHF. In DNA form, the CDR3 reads TGTGCCAGCTCACCACAAGGGGATCAGCCCCAGCATTTT.

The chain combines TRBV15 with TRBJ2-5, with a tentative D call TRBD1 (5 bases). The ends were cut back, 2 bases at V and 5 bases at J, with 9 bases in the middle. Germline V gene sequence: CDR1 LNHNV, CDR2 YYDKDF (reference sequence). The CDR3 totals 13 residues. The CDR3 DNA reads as TGTGCCACCAGCAGACAGGGTTTTGAGACCCAGTACTTC. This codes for CATSRQGFETQYF.

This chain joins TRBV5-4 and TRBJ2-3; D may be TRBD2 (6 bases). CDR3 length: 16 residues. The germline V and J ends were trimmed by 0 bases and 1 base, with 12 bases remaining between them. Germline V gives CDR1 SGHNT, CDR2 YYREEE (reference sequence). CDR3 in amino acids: CASSLEGRGRTDTQYF. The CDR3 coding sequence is TGTGCCAGCAGCTTGGAAGGGCGGGGCCGCACAGATACGCAGTATTTT.

CDR3 residues: CASSLDHRGRSEKLFF. CDR3 nucleotides: TGTGCCAGCAGCTTAGACCACAGGGGGCGAAGCGAAAAACTGTTTTTT. V usage is TRBV11-2 and J usage is TRBJ1-4; TRBD1 matches at 9 bases. CDR3 size: 16 residues. V lost 0 bases to trimming and J lost 8 bases; unmatched junction nucleotides: 7. From germline, CDR1 is SGHAT and CDR2 FQNNGV.

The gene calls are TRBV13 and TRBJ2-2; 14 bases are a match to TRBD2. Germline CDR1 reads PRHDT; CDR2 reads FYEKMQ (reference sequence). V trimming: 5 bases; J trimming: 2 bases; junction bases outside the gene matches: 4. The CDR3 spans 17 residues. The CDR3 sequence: CASSGGTSGSNTGELFF. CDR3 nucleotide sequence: TGTGCCAGCAGCGGGGGGACTAGCGGGAGTAACACCGGGGAGCTGTTTTTT.